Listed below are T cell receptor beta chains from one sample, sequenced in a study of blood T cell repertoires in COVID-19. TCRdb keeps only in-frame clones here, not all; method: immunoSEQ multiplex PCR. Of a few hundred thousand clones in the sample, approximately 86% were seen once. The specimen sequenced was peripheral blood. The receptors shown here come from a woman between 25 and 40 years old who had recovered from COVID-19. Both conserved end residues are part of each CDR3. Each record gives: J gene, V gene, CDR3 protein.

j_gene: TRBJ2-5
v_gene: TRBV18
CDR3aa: CASSPRTQYQETQYF

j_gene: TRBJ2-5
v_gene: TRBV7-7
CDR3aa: CASSTLGTHQETQYF

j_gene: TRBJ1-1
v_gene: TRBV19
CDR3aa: CASSTQDSRDTEAFF

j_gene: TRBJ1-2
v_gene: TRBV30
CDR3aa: CAWVQGYGYTF

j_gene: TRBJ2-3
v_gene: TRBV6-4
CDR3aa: CASSDSILAGTDTQYF

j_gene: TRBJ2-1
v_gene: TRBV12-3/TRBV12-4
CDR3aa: CASRRLGVNEQFF

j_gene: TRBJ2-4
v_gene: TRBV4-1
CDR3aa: CASSQDISSAKNIQYF

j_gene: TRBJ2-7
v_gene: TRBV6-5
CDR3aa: CATGLQGGEQYF

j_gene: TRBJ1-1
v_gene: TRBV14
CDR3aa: CASSQGFRGNAFF

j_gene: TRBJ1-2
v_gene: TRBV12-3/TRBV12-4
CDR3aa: CASGPDRGHGYTF

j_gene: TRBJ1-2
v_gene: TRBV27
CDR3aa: CASSQGQGWNYGYTF

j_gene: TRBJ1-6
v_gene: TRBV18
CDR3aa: CASSPGQWLPMLHF

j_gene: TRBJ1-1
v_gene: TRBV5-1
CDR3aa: CASSRDLTGGNSEAFF

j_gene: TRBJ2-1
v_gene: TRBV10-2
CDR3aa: CASRGGGYWFF

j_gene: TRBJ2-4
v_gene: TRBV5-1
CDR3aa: CASSHEGGSKNIQYF

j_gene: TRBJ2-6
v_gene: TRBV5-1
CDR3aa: CASSFQGLGSGANVLTF

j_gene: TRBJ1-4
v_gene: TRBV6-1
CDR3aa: CASSGIPDRGDEKLFF

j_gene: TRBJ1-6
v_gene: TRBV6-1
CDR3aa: CASSERRANNSPLHF

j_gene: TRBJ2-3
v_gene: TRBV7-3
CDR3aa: CASSKGGKDTQYF

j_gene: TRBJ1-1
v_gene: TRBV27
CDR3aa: CASSPRQGARWTEAFF

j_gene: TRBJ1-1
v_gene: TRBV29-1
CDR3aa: CSVETEMNTEAFF

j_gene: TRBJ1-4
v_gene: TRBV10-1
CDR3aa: CASSDGQLGNEKLFF

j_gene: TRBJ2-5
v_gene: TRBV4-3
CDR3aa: CASSLIMDRQETQYF

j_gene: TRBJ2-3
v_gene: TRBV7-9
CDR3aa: CASSKRTSRDPDTQYF

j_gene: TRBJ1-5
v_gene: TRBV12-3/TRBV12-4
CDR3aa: CASSWTGDQPQHF

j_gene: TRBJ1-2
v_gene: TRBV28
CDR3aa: CASSDPREGRRGYTF

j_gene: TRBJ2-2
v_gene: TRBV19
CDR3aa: CASSAPPDSSTGELFF

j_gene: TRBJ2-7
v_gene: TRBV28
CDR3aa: CASSFSIAGANYEQYF

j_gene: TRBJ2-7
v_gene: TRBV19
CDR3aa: CASSIASVAGPGYEQYF

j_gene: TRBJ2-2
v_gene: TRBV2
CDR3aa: CASNLRTVMNTGELFF

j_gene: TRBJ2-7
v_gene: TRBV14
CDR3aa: CASSHLGQGAYEQYF

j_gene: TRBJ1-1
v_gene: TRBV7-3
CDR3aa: CASSLGGADTEAFF

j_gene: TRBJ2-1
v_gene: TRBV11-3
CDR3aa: CASSFTHLAGGPGEQFF

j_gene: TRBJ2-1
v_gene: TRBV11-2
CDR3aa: CASSPGLAGVSKQFF